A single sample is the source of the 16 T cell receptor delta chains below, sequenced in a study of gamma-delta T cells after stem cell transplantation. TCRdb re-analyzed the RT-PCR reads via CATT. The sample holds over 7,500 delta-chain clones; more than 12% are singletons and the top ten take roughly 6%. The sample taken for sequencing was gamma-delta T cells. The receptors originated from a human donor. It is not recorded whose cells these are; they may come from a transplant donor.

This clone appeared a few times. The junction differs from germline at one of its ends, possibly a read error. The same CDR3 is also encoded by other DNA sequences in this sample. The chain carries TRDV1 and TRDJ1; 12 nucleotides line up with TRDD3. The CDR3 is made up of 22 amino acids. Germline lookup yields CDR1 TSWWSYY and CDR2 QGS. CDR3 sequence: CALGERFLRARLGDTETDKLIF. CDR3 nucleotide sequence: TGTGCTCTTGGGGAAAGATTCCTCCGCGCCCGTCTGGGGGATACGGAGACCGATAAACTAATCTTT.

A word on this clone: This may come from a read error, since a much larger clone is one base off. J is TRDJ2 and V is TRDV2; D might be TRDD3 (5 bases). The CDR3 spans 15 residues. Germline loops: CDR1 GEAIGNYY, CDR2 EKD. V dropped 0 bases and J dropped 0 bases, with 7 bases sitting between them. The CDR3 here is CACDTGGALTAQLFF. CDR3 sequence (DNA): TGTGCCTGTGACACCGGGGGGGCTTTGACAGCACAACTCTTCTTT.

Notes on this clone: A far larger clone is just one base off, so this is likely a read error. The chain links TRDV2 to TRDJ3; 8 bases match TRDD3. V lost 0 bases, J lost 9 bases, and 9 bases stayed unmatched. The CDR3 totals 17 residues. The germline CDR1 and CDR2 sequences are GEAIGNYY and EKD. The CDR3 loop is CACDTGGGSFGTRQMFF. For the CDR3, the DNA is TGTGCCTGTGACACCGGTGGGGGATCCTTTGGCACCCGACAGATGTTTTTC.

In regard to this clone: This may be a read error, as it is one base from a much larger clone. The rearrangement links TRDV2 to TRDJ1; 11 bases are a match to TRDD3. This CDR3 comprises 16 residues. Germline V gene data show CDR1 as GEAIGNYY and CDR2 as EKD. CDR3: CAYDILGDSQTDKLIF. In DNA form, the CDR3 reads TGTGCCTATGACATACTGGGGGATAGTCAGACCGATAAACTCATCTTT.

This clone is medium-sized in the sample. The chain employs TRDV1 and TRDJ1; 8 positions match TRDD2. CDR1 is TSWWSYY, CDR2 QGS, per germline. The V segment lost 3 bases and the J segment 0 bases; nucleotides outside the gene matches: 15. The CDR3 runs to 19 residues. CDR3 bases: TGTGCTCTTGGGGACCTCTTCCTACGTACTGCCAAGGACACCGATAAACTCATCTTT. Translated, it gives CALGDLFLRTAKDTDKLIF.

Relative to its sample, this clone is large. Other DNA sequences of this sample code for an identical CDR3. The CDR3 loop is CACDTGGYTDKLIF. The CDR3 coding sequence is TGTGCCTGTGACACCGGGGGATACACCGATAAACTCATCTTT. The chain is built from TRDV2 and TRDJ1; TRDD3 matches 7 bases. After removal of 0 bases from V and 0 bases from J, the junction contained 0 bases not matched to a gene. The CDR3 runs 14 residues. Germline lookup yields CDR1 GEAIGNYY and CDR2 EKD.

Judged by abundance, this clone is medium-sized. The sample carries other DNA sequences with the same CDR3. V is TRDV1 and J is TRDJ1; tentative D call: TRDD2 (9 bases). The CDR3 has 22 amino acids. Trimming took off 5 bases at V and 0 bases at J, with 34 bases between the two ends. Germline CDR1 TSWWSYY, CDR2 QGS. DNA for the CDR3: TGTGCTCTTGGGAACGTAGGCCTTCCTACTTTGTGGGGGATCCTACACACCGATAAACTCATCTTT. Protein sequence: CALGNVGLPTLWGILHTDKLIF.

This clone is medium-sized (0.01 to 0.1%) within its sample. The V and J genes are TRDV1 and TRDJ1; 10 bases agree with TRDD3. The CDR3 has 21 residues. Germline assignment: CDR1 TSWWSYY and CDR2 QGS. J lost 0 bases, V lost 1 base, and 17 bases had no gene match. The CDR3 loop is CALGEPRVLGDSGFDTDKLIF. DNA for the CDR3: TGTGCTCTTGGGGAACCGAGGGTACTGGGGGATTCTGGCTTCGACACCGATAAACTCATCTTT.

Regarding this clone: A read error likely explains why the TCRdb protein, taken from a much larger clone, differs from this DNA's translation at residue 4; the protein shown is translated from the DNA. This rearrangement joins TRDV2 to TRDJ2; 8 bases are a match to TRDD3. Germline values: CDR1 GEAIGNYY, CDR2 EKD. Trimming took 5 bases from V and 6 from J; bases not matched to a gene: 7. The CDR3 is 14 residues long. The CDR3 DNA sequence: TGTGCCTGTGGGACACTGGGGGCGTCAGCACAACTCTTCTTT. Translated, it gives CACGTLGASAQLFF.

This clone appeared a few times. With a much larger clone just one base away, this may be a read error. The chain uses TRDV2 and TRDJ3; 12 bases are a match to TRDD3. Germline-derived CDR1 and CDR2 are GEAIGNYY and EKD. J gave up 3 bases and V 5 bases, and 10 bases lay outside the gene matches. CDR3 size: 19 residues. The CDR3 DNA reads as TGTGCCTGTGGCACACGTACTGGGGGATACAGCTGGGACACCCGACAGATGTTTTTC. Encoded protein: CACGTRTGGYSWDTRQMFF.

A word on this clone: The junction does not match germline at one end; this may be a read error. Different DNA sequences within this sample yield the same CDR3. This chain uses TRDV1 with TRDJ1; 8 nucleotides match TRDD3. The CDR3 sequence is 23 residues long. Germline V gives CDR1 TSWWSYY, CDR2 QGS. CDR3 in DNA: TGTGCTCTTGGGAACCCGCCTCTTTCCCCCGTACTGGGGGTCCCTCTCTACACCGATAAGCTCATCTTT. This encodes CALGNPPLSPVLGVPLYTDKLIF.

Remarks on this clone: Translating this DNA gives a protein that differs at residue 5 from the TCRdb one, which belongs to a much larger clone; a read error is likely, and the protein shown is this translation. The CDR3 reads CACDALRIQGQLFF. The CDR3 DNA reads as TGTGCCTGTGACGCCCTGCGGATACAAGGCCAACTCTTCTTT. This sequence joins TRDV2 and TRDJ2, with a weak D call TRDD3 (6 bases). The ends were cut back, 3 bases at V and 11 bases at J, with 18 bases in the middle. Germline V gives CDR1 GEAIGNYY, CDR2 EKD. This CDR3 contains 14 residues.

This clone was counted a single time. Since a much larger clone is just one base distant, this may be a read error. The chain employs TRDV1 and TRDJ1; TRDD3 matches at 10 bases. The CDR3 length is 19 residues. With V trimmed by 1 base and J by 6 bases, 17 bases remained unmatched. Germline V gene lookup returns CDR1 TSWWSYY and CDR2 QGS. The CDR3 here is CALGERAYLDWGMAYKLIF. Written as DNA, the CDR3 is TGTGCTCTTGGGGAACGGGCCTACTTGGACTGGGGGATGGCGTATAAACTCATCTTT.

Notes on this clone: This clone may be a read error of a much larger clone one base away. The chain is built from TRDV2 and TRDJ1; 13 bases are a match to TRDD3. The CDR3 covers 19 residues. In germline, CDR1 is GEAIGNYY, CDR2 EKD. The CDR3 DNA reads TGTGCCTGTGACATCCCAAGTACTGGGGGATACGTGGGCACCTATAAACTCATCTTT. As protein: CACDIPSTGGYVGTYKLIF.

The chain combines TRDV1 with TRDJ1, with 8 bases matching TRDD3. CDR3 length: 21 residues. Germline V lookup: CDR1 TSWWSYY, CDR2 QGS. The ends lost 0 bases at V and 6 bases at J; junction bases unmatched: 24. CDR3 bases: TGTGCTCTTGGGGAACTAAAGACACACCCTACCCTACTGGGGGGGCTCTATAAACTCATCTTT. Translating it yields CALGELKTHPTLLGGLYKLIF.

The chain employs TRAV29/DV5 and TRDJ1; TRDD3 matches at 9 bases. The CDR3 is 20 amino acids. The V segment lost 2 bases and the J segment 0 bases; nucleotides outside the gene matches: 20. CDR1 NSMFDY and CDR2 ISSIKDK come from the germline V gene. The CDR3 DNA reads TGTGCAGCAAGGTGGGCCTTCCTCCGTACTGGGGGACGGTACACCGATAAACTCATCTTT. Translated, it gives CAARWAFLRTGGRYTDKLIF.